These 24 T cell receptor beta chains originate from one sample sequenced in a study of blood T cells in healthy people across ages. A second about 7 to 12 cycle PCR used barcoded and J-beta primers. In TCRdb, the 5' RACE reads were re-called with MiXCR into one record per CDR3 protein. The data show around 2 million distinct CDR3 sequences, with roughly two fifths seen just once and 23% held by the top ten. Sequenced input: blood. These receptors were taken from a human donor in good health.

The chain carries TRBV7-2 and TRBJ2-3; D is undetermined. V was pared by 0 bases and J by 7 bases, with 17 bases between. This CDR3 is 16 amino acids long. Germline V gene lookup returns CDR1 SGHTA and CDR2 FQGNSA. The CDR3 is CASSLAPILSLNTQYF. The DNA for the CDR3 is TGTGCCAGCAGCTTAGCGCCCATACTGAGTTTAAATACGCAGTATTTT.

CDR3 nucleotide sequence: TGTGCCAGCAGTTCGGGGGTAAGAGCTTTCTTT. Translating gives CASSSGVRAFF. This chain connects TRBV12-3 or TRBV12-4 to TRBJ1-1; weak D call: TRBD1 (5 bases). The CDR3 covers 11 residues. The V gene lost 4 bases and the J gene lost 10 bases, with 10 bases spanning the gap.

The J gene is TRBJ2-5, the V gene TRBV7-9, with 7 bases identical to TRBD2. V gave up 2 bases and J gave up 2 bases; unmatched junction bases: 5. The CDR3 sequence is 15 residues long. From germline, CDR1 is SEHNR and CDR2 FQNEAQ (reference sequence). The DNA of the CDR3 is TGTGCCAGCAGCTTACGGAGACTAGCTCAAGAGACCCAGTACTTC. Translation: CASSLRRLAQETQYF.

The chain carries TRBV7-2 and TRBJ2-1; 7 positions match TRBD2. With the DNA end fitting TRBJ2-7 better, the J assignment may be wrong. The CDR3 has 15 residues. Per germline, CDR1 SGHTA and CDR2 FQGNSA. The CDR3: CASSLAAGPYNEQYF. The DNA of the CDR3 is TGTGCCAGCAGCCTCGCAGCGGGGCCCTACAATGAGCAGTACTTC.

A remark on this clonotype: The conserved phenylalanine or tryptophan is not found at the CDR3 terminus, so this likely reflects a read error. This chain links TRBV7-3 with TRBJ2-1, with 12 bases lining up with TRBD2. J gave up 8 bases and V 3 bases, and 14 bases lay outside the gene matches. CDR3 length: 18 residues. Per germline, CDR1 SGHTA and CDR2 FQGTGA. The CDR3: CASSLGLAGGPGSYEQFV. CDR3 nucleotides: TGTGCCAGCAGCTTGGGGCTAGCGGGGGGGCCGGGTAGTTATGAGCAGTTCGTC.

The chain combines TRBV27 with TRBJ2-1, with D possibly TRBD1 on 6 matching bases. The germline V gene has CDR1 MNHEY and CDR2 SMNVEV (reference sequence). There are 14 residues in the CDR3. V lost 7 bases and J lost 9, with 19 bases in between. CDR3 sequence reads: CASTQDSSRVEQFF. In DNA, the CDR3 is TGTGCCAGCACCCAGGACAGTTCACGAGTTGAGCAGTTCTTC.

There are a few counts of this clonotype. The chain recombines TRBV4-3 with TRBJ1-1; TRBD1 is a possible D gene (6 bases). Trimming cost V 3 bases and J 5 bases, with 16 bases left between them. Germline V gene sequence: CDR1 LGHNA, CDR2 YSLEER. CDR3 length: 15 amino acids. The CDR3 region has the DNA TGCGCCAGCAGCCAGGATACAGGGATTCGAACTGAAGCTTTCTTT. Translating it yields CASSQDTGIRTEAFF.

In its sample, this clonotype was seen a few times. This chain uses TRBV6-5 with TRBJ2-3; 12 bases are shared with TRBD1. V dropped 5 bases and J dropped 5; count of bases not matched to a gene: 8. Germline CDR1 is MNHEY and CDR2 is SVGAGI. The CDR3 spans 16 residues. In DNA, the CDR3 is TGTGCCAGCAGTCCCCCGGGACAGGGGGCCAAAGATACGCAGTATTTT. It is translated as CASSPPGQGAKDTQYF.

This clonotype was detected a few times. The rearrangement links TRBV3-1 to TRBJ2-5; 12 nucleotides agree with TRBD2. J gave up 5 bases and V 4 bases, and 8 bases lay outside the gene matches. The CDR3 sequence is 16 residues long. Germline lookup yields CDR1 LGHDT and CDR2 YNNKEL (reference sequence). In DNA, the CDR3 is TGTGCCAGCAGCCCCTATGGACTAGCGGGGAGGGAGACCCAGTACTTC. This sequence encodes CASSPYGLAGRETQYF.

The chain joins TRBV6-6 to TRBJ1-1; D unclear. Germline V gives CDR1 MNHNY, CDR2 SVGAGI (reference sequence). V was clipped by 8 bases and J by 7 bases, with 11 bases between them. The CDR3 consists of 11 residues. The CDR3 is CASSAWGEAFF. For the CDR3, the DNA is TGTGCCAGCTCAGCGTGGGGTGAAGCTTTCTTT.

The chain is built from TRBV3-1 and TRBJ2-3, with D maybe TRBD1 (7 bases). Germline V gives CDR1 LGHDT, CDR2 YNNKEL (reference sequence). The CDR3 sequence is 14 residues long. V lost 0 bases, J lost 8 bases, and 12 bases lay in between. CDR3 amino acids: CASSQDGGQSTQYF. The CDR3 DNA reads TGTGCCAGCAGCCAAGACGGGGGACAGAGTACGCAGTATTTT.

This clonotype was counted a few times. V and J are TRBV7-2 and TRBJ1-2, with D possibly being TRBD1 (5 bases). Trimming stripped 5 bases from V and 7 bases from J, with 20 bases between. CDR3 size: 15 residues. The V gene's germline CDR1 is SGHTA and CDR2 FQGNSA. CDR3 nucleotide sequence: TGTGCCAGCAGCATCTCCGTCCAGGGAGTAGGTGGCTACACCTTC. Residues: CASSISVQGVGGYTF.

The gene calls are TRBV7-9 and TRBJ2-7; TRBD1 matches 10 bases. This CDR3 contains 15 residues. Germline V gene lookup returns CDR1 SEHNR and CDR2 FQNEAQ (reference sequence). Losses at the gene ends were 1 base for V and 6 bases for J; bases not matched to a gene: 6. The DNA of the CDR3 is TGTGCCAGCAGCTTAGTTTTTGGGACAGGGGTCGAGCAGTACTTC. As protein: CASSLVFGTGVEQYF.

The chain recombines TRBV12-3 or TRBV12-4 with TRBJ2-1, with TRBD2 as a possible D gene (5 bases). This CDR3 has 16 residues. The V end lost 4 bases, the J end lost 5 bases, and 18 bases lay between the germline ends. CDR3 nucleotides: TGTGCCAGCAGTTCCCAACGAGGGCCTATTAACAATGAGCAGTTCTTC. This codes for CASSSQRGPINNEQFF.

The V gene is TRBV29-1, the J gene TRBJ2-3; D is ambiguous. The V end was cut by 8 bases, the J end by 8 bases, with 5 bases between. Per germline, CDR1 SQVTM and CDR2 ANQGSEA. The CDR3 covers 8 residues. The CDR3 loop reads CSTGTQYF. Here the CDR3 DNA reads TGCAGCACGGGTACGCAGTATTTT.

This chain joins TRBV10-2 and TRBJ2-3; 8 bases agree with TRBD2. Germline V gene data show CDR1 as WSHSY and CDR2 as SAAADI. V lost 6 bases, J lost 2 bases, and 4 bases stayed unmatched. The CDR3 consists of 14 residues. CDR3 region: CASRWRGDTDTQYF. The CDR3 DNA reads TGCGCCAGCAGATGGCGGGGGGACACAGATACGCAGTATTTT.

The CDR3 bases are TGTGCCAGCAGTTACGGGGTCACCTATAATTCACCCCTCCACTTT. It specifies CASSYGVTYNSPLHF. The V gene is TRBV6-5, the J gene TRBJ1-6; no reliable D call. This CDR3 spans 15 amino acids. Looked up from germline, CDR1 is MNHEY and CDR2 is SVGAGI. Trimming cost V 2 bases and J 2 bases, with 7 bases left between them.

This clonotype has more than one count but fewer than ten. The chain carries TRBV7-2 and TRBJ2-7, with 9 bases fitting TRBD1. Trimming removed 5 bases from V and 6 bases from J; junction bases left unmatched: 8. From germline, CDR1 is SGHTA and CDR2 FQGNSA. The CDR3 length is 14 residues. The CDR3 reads CASSKGTGKGEQYF. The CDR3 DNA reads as TGTGCCAGCAGCAAAGGGACAGGGAAAGGCGAGCAGTACTTC.

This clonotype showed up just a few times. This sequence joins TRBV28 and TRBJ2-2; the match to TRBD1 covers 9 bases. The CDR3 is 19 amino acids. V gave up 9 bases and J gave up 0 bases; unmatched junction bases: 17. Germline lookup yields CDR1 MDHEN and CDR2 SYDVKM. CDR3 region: CARALPGTGSPANTGELFF. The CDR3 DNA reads TGTGCCAGAGCCCTGCCGGGGACAGGGTCCCCTGCGAACACCGGGGAGCTGTTTTTT.

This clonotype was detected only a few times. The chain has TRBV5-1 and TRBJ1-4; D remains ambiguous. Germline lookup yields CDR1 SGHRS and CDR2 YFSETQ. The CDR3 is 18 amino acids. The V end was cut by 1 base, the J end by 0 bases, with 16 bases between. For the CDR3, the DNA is TGCGCCAGCAGCTTGTTACCAGTGACTACAACAACTAATGAAAAACTGTTTTTT. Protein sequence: CASSLLPVTTTTNEKLFF.

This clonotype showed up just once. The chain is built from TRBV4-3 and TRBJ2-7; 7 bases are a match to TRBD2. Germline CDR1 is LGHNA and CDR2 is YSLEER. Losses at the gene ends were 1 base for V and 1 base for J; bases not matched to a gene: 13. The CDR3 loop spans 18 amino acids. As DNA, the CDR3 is TGCGCCAGCAGCCAAGCCCAGCGGGGTCCCGAGATTTCCTACGAGCAGTACTTC. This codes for CASSQAQRGPEISYEQYF.

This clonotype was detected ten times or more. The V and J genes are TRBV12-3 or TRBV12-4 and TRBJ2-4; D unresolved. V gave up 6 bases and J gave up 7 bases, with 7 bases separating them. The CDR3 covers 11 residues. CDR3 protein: CASSPRNIQYF. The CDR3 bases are TGTGCCAGCAGCCCCCGGAACATTCAGTACTTC.

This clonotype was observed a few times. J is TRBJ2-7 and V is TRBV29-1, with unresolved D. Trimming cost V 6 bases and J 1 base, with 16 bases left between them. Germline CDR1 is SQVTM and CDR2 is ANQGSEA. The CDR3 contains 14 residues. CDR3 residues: CSVSRGVGSYEQYF. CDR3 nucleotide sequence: TGCAGCGTGTCGCGTGGGGTTGGTTCCTACGAGCAGTACTTC.

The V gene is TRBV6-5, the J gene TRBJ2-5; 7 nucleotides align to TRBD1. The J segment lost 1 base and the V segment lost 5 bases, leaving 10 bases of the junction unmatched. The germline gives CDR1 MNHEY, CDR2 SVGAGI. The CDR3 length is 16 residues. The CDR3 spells CASSRPYRGVQETQYF. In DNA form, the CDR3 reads TGTGCCAGCAGTCGACCCTACAGGGGCGTCCAAGAGACCCAGTACTTC.